The rows below give T cell receptor beta chains drawn from one sample of a study of cytomegalovirus exposure and HLA in healthy donors. Using immunoSEQ multiplex PCR, the repertoire was profiled, and TCRdb retains in-frame clones only, with some absent. In the table there are 100,000 to 150,000 clones, around 78% of which are singletons. The sequencing sample was made of PBMCs. These TCRs come from a man aged 40-50 years in good health and CMV-seronegative. Both conserved end residues are part of each CDR3. The D gene is left open where the match is weak. Expanded clones get a size class; other rows say once, few or many, or leave the size out.

abundance: NA; j_gene: TRBJ2-2; v_gene: TRBV5-1; d_gene: TRBD1; CDR3nt: TGCGCCAGCAACGGACAGGCGAACACCGGGGAGCTGTTTTTT; CDR3aa: CASNGQANTGELFF
abundance: NA; j_gene: TRBJ2-6; v_gene: TRBV6-5; d_gene: TRBD1; CDR3nt: TGTGCCAGCAGTTACGTGACAGGGGCTGGGGCCAACGTCCTGACTTTC; CDR3aa: CASSYVTGAGANVLTF
abundance: NA; j_gene: TRBJ1-3; v_gene: TRBV7-2; d_gene: NA; CDR3nt: TGTGCCAGCAGCTTAGGGTTGGCTGGAGACACCATATATTTT; CDR3aa: CASSLGLAGDTIYF
abundance: NA; j_gene: TRBJ2-1; v_gene: TRBV9; d_gene: TRBD2; CDR3nt: TGTGCCAGCAGCAGCCGCGGACTAGCGGATAACAATGAGCAGTTCTTC; CDR3aa: CASSSRGLADNNEQFF
abundance: NA; j_gene: TRBJ1-2; v_gene: TRBV4-1; d_gene: NA; CDR3nt: TGCGCCAGCAGCCAAGATATTAATTGGGCCCAAGGACAGCGAAGAGCCTATGGCTACACCTTC; CDR3aa: CASSQDINWAQGQRRAYGYTF
abundance: NA; j_gene: TRBJ1-1; v_gene: TRBV18; d_gene: TRBD1; CDR3nt: TGTGCCAGCTCACCGATACAGGGGGCGAACACTGAAGCTTTCTTT; CDR3aa: CASSPIQGANTEAFF
abundance: NA; j_gene: TRBJ2-7; v_gene: TRBV7-2; d_gene: TRBD2; CDR3nt: TGTGCCAGCAGCAAGACTAGCGGGGGGGCCTACGAGCAGTACTTC; CDR3aa: CASSKTSGGAYEQYF
abundance: NA; j_gene: TRBJ1-4; v_gene: TRBV28; d_gene: NA; CDR3nt: TGTGCCAGTAGGAAATACAGAGTCGATGAAAAACTGTTTTTT; CDR3aa: CASRKYRVDEKLFF
abundance: NA; j_gene: TRBJ2-3; v_gene: TRBV6-1; d_gene: NA; CDR3nt: TGTGCCAGCAGAGTCTTAGACTCTCGAATCGATACGCAGTATTTT; CDR3aa: CASRVLDSRIDTQYF
abundance: once; j_gene: TRBJ2-3; v_gene: TRBV9; d_gene: TRBD2; CDR3nt: TGTGCCAGCAGCGGACTAGCGGGGGTCGCAGATACGCAGTATTTT; CDR3aa: CASSGLAGVADTQYF
abundance: NA; j_gene: TRBJ1-2; v_gene: TRBV6-5; d_gene: TRBD1; CDR3nt: TGTGCCAGCAGTAAGGGGGCCGATGGCTACACCTTC; CDR3aa: CASSKGADGYTF
abundance: once; j_gene: TRBJ1-1; v_gene: TRBV4-3; d_gene: TRBD1; CDR3nt: TGCGCCAGCAGGACCGGGACAGGGGGGAAGGAAGCTTTCTTT; CDR3aa: CASRTGTGGKEAFF
abundance: NA; j_gene: TRBJ2-5; v_gene: TRBV5-4; d_gene: TRBD1; CDR3nt: TGTGCCAGCAGCCCATACACAGGGGTACCACGGAGCCAAGAGACCCAGTACTTC; CDR3aa: CASSPYTGVPRSQETQYF
abundance: NA; j_gene: TRBJ1-2; v_gene: TRBV5-6; d_gene: NA; CDR3nt: TGTGCCAGCAGCTTGGATAACGGTCGCAGGGTCTATGGCTACACCTTC; CDR3aa: CASSLDNGRRVYGYTF
abundance: NA; j_gene: TRBJ1-3; v_gene: TRBV7-9; d_gene: NA; CDR3nt: TGTGCCAGCAGCTTTCGCCGCGTCTCTGGAAACACCATATATTTT; CDR3aa: CASSFRRVSGNTIYF
abundance: NA; j_gene: TRBJ2-7; v_gene: TRBV18; d_gene: NA; CDR3nt: TGTGCCAGCTCAGTCGACAGAAATTACGAGCAGTACTTC; CDR3aa: CASSVDRNYEQYF
abundance: NA; j_gene: TRBJ1-2; v_gene: TRBV14; d_gene: NA; CDR3nt: TGTGCCAGCAGCCAAAGTAGGGGCGCGGGCTACACCTTC; CDR3aa: CASSQSRGAGYTF
abundance: NA; j_gene: TRBJ2-5; v_gene: TRBV11-2; d_gene: TRBD1; CDR3nt: TGTGCCAGCAGCAAGGGAATTGCAGGGGGCAGTTTGGAGACCCAGTACTTC; CDR3aa: CASSKGIAGGSLETQYF
abundance: NA; j_gene: TRBJ1-1; v_gene: TRBV6-5; d_gene: NA; CDR3nt: TGTGCCAGCAGTATCCTGGGGGGCACTGAAGCTTTCTTT; CDR3aa: CASSILGGTEAFF
abundance: NA; j_gene: TRBJ1-2; v_gene: TRBV7-2; d_gene: TRBD1; CDR3nt: TGTGCCAGCAGCTCAATAGGGACAGGGCTTTTCGGCTACACCTTC; CDR3aa: CASSSIGTGLFGYTF
abundance: NA; j_gene: TRBJ2-1; v_gene: TRBV6-5; d_gene: NA; CDR3nt: TGTGCCAGCAGTACCTCAGGGAATGAGCAGTTCTTC; CDR3aa: CASSTSGNEQFF
abundance: NA; j_gene: TRBJ2-7; v_gene: TRBV27; d_gene: NA; CDR3nt: TGTGCCAGCAGTCCCCCCGGGTACATGGCTTACGAGCAGTACTTC; CDR3aa: CASSPPGYMAYEQYF
abundance: NA; j_gene: TRBJ2-7; v_gene: TRBV19; d_gene: NA; CDR3nt: TGTGCCAGTAGTATTACCGGGGGAATGACGTGGGAGCAGTACTTC; CDR3aa: CASSITGGMTWEQYF
abundance: NA; j_gene: TRBJ1-3; v_gene: TRBV7-8; d_gene: NA; CDR3nt: TGTGCCAGCAGCTTAGTGGGCAGGAATGCTGGAAACACCATATATTTT; CDR3aa: CASSLVGRNAGNTIYF
abundance: NA; j_gene: TRBJ2-1; v_gene: TRBV29-1; d_gene: TRBD2; CDR3nt: TGCAGCGTTCGTGGACTAGCGGAAAATGAGCAGTTCTTC; CDR3aa: CSVRGLAENEQFF
abundance: NA; j_gene: TRBJ1-5; v_gene: TRBV5-3; d_gene: NA; CDR3nt: TGTGCCAGAAGCTCTGGACACCATATCAAGCCCCAGCATTTT; CDR3aa: CARSSGHHIKPQHF
abundance: NA; j_gene: TRBJ2-7; v_gene: TRBV7-8; d_gene: TRBD2; CDR3nt: TGTGCCAGCAGCTTAAGTCCCTGGACTAGCGGGGGGTACGAGCAGTACTTC; CDR3aa: CASSLSPWTSGGYEQYF
abundance: NA; j_gene: TRBJ2-7; v_gene: TRBV5-1; d_gene: NA; CDR3nt: TGCGCCAGCAGCTTAACTAGCCATCCTAACGAGCAGTACTTC; CDR3aa: CASSLTSHPNEQYF
abundance: NA; j_gene: TRBJ1-5; v_gene: TRBV28; d_gene: NA; CDR3nt: TGTGCCAGCAGTTTAGAACAGTTTGGTCAGCCCCAGCATTTT; CDR3aa: CASSLEQFGQPQHF
abundance: once; j_gene: TRBJ1-2; v_gene: TRBV6-5; d_gene: NA; CDR3nt: TGTGCCAGCAGGCGTCGGGGGGAAGAGGGCTACACCTTC; CDR3aa: CASRRRGEEGYTF
abundance: few; j_gene: TRBJ2-3; v_gene: TRBV7-9; d_gene: NA; CDR3nt: TGTGCCAGCAGCTTAATTTATTTTGGGGGCCCTACCGGCACAGATACGCAGTATTTT; CDR3aa: CASSLIYFGGPTGTDTQYF
abundance: NA; j_gene: TRBJ1-1; v_gene: TRBV28; d_gene: NA; CDR3nt: TGTGCCAGCAGCGATCGACAGTCCTTTGAAGCTTTCTTT; CDR3aa: CASSDRQSFEAFF
abundance: few; j_gene: TRBJ2-1; v_gene: TRBV28; d_gene: TRBD1; CDR3nt: TGTGCCAGCAGTTTTGGGACAGGGGGACTCTCTGGGGAGCAGTTCTTC; CDR3aa: CASSFGTGGLSGEQFF
abundance: NA; j_gene: TRBJ1-2; v_gene: TRBV9; d_gene: NA; CDR3nt: TGTGCCAGCAGCGTAGGGCGGGAGTCCTATGGCTACACCTTC; CDR3aa: CASSVGRESYGYTF
abundance: NA; j_gene: TRBJ2-3; v_gene: TRBV18; d_gene: NA; CDR3nt: TGTGCCAGCTCATCGACAGGAGGTGCAGATACGCAGTATTTT; CDR3aa: CASSSTGGADTQYF
abundance: few; j_gene: TRBJ1-2; v_gene: TRBV9; d_gene: NA; CDR3nt: TGTGCCAGCAGCCCCGCGCGGGATCTTGGAGATGGCTACACCTTC; CDR3aa: CASSPARDLGDGYTF
abundance: NA; j_gene: TRBJ2-7; v_gene: TRBV19; d_gene: TRBD1; CDR3nt: TGTGCCAGTAGTATAGCCCCGGGACAGAGCACCTACGAGCAGTACTTC; CDR3aa: CASSIAPGQSTYEQYF
abundance: NA; j_gene: TRBJ1-5; v_gene: TRBV4-2; d_gene: NA; CDR3nt: TGTGCCAGCAGCCAAGAATTTGGTCAGGTTAGACAGCCCCAGCATTTT; CDR3aa: CASSQEFGQVRQPQHF